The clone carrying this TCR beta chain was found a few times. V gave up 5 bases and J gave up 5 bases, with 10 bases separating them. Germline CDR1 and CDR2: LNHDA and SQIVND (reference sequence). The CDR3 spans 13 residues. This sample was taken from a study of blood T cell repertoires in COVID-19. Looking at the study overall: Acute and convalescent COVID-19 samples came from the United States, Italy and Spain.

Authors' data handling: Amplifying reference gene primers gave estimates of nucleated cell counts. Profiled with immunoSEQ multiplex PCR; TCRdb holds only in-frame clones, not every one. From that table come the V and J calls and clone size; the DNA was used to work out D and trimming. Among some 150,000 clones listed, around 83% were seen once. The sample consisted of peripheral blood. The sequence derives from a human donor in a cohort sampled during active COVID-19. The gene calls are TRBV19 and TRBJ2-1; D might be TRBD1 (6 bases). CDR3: CASSPGQNNEQFF. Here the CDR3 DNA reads TGTGCCAGTAGTCCCGGACAGAACAATGAGCAGTTCTTC.